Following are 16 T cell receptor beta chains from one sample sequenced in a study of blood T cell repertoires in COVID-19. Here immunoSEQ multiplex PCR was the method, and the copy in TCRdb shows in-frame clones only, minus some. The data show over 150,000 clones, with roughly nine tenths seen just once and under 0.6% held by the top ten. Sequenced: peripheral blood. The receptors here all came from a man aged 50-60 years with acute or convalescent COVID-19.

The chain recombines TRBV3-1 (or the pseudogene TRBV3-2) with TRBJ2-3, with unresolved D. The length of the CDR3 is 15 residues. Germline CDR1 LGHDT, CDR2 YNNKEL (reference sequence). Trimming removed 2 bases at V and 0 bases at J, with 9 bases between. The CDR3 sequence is CASSQTHLSTDTQYF. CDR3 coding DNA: TGTGCCAGCAGCCAAACCCATCTAAGCACAGATACGCAGTATTTT.

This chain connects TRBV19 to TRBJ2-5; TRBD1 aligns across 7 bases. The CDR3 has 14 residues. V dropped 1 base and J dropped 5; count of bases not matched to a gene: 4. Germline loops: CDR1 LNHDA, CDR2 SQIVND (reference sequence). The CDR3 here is CASSIGDRVETQYF. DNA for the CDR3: TGTGCCAGTAGTATAGGAGACAGGGTCGAGACCCAGTACTTC.

The CDR3 region has the DNA TGTGCCAGCAGCCAGCCCGGGACAGAGACTGAAGCTTTCTTT. Protein: CASSQPGTETEAFF. The chain uses TRBV3-1 (or the pseudogene TRBV3-2) and TRBJ1-1; 7 nucleotides agree with TRBD1. CDR3 length: 14 residues. Trimming took 3 bases from V and 5 from J; bases not matched to a gene: 6. Germline V gene lookup returns CDR1 LGHDT and CDR2 YNNKEL (reference sequence).

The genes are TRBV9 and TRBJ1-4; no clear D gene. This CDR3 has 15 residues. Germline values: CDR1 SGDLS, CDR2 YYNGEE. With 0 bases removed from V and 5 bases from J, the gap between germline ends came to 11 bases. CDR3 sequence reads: CASSVGIGENEKLFF. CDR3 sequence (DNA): TGTGCCAGCAGCGTAGGAATAGGAGAAAATGAAAAACTGTTTTTT.

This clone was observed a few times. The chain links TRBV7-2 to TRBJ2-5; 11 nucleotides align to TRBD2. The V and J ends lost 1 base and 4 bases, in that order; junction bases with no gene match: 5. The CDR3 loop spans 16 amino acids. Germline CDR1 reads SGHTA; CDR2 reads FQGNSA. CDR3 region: CASSLELAGGSETQYF. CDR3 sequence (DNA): TGTGCCAGCAGCTTAGAGCTAGCGGGGGGATCAGAGACCCAGTACTTC. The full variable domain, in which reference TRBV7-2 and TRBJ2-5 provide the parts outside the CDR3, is GAGVSQSPSNKVTEKGKDVELRCDPISGHTALYWYRQSLGQGLEFLIYFQGNSAPDKSGLPSDRFSAERTGGSVSTLTIQRTQQEDSAVYLCASSLELAGGSETQYFGPGTRLLVL.

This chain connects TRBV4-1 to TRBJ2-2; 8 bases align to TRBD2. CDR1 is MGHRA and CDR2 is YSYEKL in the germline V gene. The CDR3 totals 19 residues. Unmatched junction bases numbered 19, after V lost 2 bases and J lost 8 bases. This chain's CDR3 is CASSQRSGLAQLTVGELFF. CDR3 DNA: TGCGCCAGCAGCCAAAGGTCCGGACTAGCTCAACTCACCGTGGGGGAGCTGTTTTTT.

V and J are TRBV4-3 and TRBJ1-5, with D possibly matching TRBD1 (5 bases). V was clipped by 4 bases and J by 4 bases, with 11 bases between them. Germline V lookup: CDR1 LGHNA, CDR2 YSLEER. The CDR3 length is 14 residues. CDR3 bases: TGCGCCAGCAGCCCTTCTCCAGGGAATCAGCCCCAGCATTTT. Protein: CASSPSPGNQPQHF.

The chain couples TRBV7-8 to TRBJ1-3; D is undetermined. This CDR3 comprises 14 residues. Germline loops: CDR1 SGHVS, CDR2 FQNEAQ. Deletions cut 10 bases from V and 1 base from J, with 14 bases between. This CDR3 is CATRVGRSGNTIYF. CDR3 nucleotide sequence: TGTGCCACCCGGGTCGGTCGGTCTGGAAACACCATATATTTT.

CDR3: CASSTGQGGRGPQHF. Here the CDR3 DNA reads TGTGCCAGCTCAACCGGGCAGGGGGGCAGAGGGCCCCAGCATTTT. V is TRBV18 and J is TRBJ1-5, with TRBD1 identical over 7 bases. The CDR3 has 15 residues. Trimming took 5 bases from V and 9 from J; bases not matched to a gene: 13. CDR1 and CDR2 from the germline V gene are KGHSH and LQKENI.

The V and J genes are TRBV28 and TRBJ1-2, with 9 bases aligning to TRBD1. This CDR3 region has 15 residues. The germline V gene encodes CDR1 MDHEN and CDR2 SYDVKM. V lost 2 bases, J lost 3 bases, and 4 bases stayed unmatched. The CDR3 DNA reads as TGTGCCAGCAGTTTACCTCGACAGGGGGACTATGGCTACACCTTC. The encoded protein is CASSLPRQGDYGYTF.

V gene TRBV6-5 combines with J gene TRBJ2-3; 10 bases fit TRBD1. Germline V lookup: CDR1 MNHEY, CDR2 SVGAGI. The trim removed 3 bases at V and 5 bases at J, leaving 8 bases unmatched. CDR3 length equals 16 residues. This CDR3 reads CASSYTRQGARDTQYF. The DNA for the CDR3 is TGTGCCAGCAGTTATACACGACAGGGGGCGAGAGATACGCAGTATTTT.

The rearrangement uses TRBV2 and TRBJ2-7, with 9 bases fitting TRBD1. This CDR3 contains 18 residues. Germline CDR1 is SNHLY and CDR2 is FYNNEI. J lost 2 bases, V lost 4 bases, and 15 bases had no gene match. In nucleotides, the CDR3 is TGTGCCAGCAGTGGAGATGGGACAGGGCGGGAGACCGCCTACGAGCAGTACTTC. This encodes CASSGDGTGRETAYEQYF.

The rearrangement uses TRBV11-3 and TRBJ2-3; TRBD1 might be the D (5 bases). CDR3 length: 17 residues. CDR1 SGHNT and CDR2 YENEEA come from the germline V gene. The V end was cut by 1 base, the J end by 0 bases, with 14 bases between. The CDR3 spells CASSLGQGAISTDTQYF. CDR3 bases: TGTGCCAGCAGCTTAGGGCAGGGCGCGATCAGCACAGATACGCAGTATTTT.

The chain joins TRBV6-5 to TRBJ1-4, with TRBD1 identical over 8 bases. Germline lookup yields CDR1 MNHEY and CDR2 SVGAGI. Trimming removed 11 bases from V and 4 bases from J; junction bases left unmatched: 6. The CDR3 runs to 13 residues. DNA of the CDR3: TGTGCCGGACAGGGCCGCTTTAATGAAAAACTGTTTTTT. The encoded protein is CAGQGRFNEKLFF.

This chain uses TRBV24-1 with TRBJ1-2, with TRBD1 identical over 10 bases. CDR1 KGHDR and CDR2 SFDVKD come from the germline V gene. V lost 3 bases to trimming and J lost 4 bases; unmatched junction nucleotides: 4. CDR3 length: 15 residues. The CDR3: CATSDGTGEGYGYTF. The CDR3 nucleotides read TGTGCCACCAGTGATGGGACAGGGGAAGGCTATGGCTACACCTTC.

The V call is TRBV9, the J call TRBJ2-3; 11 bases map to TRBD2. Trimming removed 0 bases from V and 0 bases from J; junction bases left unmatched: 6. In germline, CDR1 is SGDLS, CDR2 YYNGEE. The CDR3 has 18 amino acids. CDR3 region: CASSVARIAGGSTDTQYF. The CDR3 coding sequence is TGTGCCAGCAGCGTAGCTAGAATAGCGGGGGGGAGCACAGATACGCAGTATTTT.